This TCR beta chain stems from a study of CD4 T cells in relation to SARS-CoV-2 and coronaviruses. Study-level information: The HLA restriction of the shared crossreactive spike epitopes was mapped. Study-level findings and limits: SARS-CoV-2-driven expansion was significantly weaker in crossreactive than monoreactive clones. Pre-pandemic and post-infection samples never came from the same donor.

On this clone: What it recognizes is unknown.

Data came from immunoSEQ multiplex PCR; TCRdb stores just in-frame clones and leaves some out. Counted here are about 68,000 clones, approximately 95% occurring once; the ten biggest clones make up under 0.25%. This CDR3 contains 15 residues. Trimming left V 1 base short and J 2 bases short, with 9 bases between. The V gene's germline CDR1 is MNHNS and CDR2 SASEGT. The unexposed donors gave CD4+ T cells in about 2010-2019, prior to COVID-19. CD4 enrichment then naive enrichment separated naive from memory CD4+ cells. The sequencing sample was made of naive CD4+ T cells from PBMCs. The sample's subset: naive CD4+ T cells isolated by negative enrichment. The source of this sequence is a human donor in good health. The chain recombines TRBV6-1 with TRBJ1-5; tentatively, D is TRBD1 (5 bases). The CDR3 nucleotides are TGTGCCAGCAGTGAAGTTGGGGGTGGCAATCAGCCCCAGCATTTT. It codes for CASSEVGGGNQPQHF.